This TCR beta chain is drawn from a study of T cell responses to AZD1222 COVID-19 vaccine. Overall study findings and caveats: Vaccine-associated CD4 TCRs ranged over spike, dominating at 160-218 and 743-854.

Sequencing was performed with immunoSEQ multiplex PCR; in TCRdb, only in-frame clones are kept and a portion is missing. The sample consists of roughly 56,000 clones, around 80% of them appearing once. CDR1 and CDR2 from the germline V gene are LNHDA and SQIVND (reference sequence). Trimming shortened V by 7 bases and J by 0 bases, and 7 bases separated the two germline ends. The CDR3 is made up of 14 amino acids. Points on this clone: The antigen is undetermined.

Sequenced material: peripheral blood, taken 28 days after the second AZD1222 dose. V usage is TRBV19 and J usage is TRBJ2-6, with D unclear. The source of this sequence is an adult who received the AZD1222 COVID-19 vaccine. CDR3: CASTGFSGANVLTF. The CDR3 bases are TGTGCCAGTACTGGATTCTCTGGGGCCAACGTCCTGACTTTC. The variable domain in full, with the rest retrieved from reference TRBV19 and TRBJ2-6, is DGGITQSPKYLFRKEGQNVTLSCEQNLNHDAMYWYRQDPGQGLRLIYYSQIVNDFQKGDIAEGYSVSREKKESFPLTVTSAQKNPTAFYLCASTGFSGANVLTFGAGSRLTVL.